This T cell receptor (beta chain) stems from a study of OX40 agonist ivuxolimab in advanced cancers. Across the whole study: The study treated patients with ivuxolimab, an agonistic anti-OX40 (CD134) antibody. From roughly 23 to 90 years was the age range, with a mean of roughly 59 years, and about 78% were male. One patient with hepatocellular carcinoma and two with cutaneous melanoma, three in all, had partial responses.

V lost 5 bases to trimming and J lost 3 bases, with 16 bases between them. There are 16 residues in the CDR3. Germline loops: CDR1 SGHTA, CDR2 FQGTGA. General observations from the study: CD4+ T cells averaged fewer expanded clones than CD8+ T cells.

Sequenced by immunoSEQ multiplex PCR; TCRdb stores in-frame clones only, minus some. The sample has about 68,000 clones, over 80% seen once; the top ten hold approximately 0.3%. Notes on this clone: The antigen is not known.

The specimen comprised CD4+ or CD8+ T cells sorted from blood, sampled in a trial of the OX40 agonist ivuxolimab. This rearrangement joins TRBV7-3 to TRBJ2-2, with D unclear. The sequence came from an adult with an advanced solid tumor such as melanoma, head and neck, liver or kidney cancer. CDR3 sequence reads: CASSTLPVRDTGELFF. In DNA, the CDR3 is TGTGCCAGCAGCACCCTCCCTGTGCGCGACACCGGGGAGCTGTTTTTT.